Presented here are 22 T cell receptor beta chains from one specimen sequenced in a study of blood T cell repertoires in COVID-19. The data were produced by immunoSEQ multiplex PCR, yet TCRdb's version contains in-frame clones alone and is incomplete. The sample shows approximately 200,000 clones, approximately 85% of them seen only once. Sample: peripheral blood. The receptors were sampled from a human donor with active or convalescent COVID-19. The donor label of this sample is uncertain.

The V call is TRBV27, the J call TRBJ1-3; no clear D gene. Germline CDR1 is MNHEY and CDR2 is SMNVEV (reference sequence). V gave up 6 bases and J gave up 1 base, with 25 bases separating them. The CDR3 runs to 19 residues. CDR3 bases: TGTGCCAGCAGCCGAACCCGCCCGGGGTCTTTAAGATCTGGAAACACCATATATTTT. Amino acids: CASSRTRPGSLRSGNTIYF.

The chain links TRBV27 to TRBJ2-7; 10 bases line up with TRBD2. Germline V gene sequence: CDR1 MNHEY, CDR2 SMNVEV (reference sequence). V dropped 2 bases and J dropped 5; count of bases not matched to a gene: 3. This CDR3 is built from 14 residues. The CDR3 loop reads CASSLGTSVNEQYF. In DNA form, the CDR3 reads TGTGCCAGCAGTTTAGGGACTAGCGTTAACGAGCAGTACTTC.

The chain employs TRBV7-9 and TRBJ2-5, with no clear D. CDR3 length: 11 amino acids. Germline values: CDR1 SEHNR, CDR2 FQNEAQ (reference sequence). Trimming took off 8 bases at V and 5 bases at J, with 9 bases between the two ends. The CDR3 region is CASGLRETQYF. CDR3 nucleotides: TGTGCCAGCGGATTGCGGGAGACCCAGTACTTC.

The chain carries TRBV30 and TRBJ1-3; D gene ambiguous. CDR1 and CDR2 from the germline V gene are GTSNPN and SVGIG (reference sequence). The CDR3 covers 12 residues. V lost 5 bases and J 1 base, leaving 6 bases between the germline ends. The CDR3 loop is CAWDISGNTIYF. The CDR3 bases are TGTGCCTGGGATATATCTGGAAACACCATATATTTT.

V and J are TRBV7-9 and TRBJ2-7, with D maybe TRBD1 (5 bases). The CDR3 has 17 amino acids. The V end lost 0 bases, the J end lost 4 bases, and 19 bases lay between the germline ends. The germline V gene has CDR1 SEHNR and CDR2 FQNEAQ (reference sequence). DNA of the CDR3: TGTGCCAGCAGCTTAGCGAAGGCAGGGTCCCACCTTTACGAGCAGTACTTC. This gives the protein CASSLAKAGSHLYEQYF.

CDR3 sequence (DNA): TGTGCCAGCAGCTCGCGGGAGGGGGCAGATACGCAGTATTTT. This sequence encodes CASSSREGADTQYF. The chain uses TRBV7-9 and TRBJ2-3; 9 bases are shared with TRBD2. V dropped 4 bases and J dropped 4; count of bases not matched to a gene: 3. Germline lookup yields CDR1 SEHNR and CDR2 FQNEAQ (reference sequence). The CDR3 runs to 14 residues. Full variable domain (remainder filled in from reference TRBV7-9 and TRBJ2-3): DTGVSQNPRHKITKRGQNVTFRCDPISEHNRLYWYRQTLGQGPEFLTYFQNEAQLEKSRLLSDRFSAERPKGSFSTLEIQRTEQGDSAMYLCASSSREGADTQYFGPGTRLTVL.

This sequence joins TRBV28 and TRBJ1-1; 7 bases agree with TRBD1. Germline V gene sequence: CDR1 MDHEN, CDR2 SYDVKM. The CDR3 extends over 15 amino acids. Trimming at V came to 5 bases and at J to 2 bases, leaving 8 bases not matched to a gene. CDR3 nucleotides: TGTGCCAGCAGTGGAGGACAGGATAGAAACACTGAAGCTTTCTTT. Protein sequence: CASSGGQDRNTEAFF.

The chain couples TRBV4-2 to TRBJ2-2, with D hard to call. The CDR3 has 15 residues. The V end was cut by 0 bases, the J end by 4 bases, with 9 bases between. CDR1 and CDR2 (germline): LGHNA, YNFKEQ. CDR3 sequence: CASSQEKRVTGELFF. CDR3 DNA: TGTGCCAGCAGCCAAGAGAAACGAGTCACCGGGGAGCTGTTTTTT.

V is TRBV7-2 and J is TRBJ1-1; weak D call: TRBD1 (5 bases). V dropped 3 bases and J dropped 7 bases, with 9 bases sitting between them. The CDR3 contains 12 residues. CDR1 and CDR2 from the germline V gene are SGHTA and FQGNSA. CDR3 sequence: CASSLGGFEAFF. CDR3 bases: TGTGCCAGCAGCTTGGGGGGGTTTGAAGCTTTCTTT.

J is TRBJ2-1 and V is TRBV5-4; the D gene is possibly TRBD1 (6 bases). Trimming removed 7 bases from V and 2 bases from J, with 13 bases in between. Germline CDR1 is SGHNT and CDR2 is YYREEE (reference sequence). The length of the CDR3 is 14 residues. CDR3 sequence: CASGGGSTYNEQFF. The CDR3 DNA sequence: TGTGCCAGCGGGGGCGGGTCCACCTACAATGAGCAGTTCTTC.

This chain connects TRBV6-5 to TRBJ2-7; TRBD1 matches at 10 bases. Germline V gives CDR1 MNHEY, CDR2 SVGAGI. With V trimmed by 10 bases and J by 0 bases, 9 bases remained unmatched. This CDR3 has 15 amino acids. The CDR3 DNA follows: TGTGCCATCCGTATAGGGACAGGGGCCTCCTACGAGCAGTACTTC. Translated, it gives CAIRIGTGASYEQYF.

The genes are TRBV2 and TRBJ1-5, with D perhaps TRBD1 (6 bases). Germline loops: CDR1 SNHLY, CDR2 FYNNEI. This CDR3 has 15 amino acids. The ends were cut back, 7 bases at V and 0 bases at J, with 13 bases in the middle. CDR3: CASTIDRYSNQPQHF. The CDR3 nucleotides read TGTGCCAGCACTATTGACAGGTATAGCAATCAGCCCCAGCATTTT.

As DNA, the CDR3 is TGTGCCAGCAGCTTAGGGGCTAGCGACTACAATGAGCAGTTCTTC. Residues: CASSLGASDYNEQFF. V is TRBV7-2 and J is TRBJ2-1; D may be TRBD2 (6 bases). V lost 1 base, J lost 3 bases, and 10 bases lay in between. Germline V gene lookup returns CDR1 SGHTA and CDR2 FQGNSA. The CDR3 totals 15 residues.

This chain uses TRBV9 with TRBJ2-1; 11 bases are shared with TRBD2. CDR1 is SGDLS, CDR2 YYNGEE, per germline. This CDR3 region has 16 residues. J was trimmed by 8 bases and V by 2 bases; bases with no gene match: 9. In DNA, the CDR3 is TGTGCCAGCAGCGTTACTAGCGGGAGTTTTTTAGATGAGCAGTTCTTC. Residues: CASSVTSGSFLDEQFF.

The chain's CDR3 is CASVSGGGETQYF. For the CDR3, the DNA is TGTGCCAGCGTTTCAGGGGGCGGGGAGACCCAGTACTTC. The chain carries TRBV28 and TRBJ2-5; 8 nucleotides agree with TRBD1. The CDR3 length is 13 residues. The junction had 7 bases not matched to a gene; V was cut back by 8 bases and J by 5 bases. From germline, CDR1 is MDHEN and CDR2 SYDVKM.

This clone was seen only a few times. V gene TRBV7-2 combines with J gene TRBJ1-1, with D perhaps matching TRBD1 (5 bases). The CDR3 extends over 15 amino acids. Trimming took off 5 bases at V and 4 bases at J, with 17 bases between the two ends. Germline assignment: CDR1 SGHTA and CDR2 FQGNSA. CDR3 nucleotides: TGTGCCAGCAGCCGCACGGCAGGGTCGGGCACTGAAGCTTTCTTT. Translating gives CASSRTAGSGTEAFF.

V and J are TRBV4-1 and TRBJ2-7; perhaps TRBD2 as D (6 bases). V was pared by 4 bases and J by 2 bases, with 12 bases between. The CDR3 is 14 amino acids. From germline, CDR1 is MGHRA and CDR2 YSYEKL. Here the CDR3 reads CASSLRDLTYEQYF. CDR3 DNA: TGCGCCAGCAGCCTTCGGGACTTAACCTACGAGCAGTACTTC.

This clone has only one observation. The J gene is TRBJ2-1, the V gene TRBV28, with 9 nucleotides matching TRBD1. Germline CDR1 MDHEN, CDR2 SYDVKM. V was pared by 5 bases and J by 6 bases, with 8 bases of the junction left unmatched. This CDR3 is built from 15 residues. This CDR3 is CASSGPGTGRNEQFF. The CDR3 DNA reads TGTGCCAGCAGTGGACCCGGGACAGGGCGCAATGAGCAGTTCTTC.

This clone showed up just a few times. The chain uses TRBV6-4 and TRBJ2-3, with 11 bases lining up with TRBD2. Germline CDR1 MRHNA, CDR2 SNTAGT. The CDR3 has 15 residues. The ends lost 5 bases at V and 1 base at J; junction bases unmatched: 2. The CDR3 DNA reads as TGTGCCAGCAGTACTAGCGGGAGTGGCACAGATACGCAGTATTTT. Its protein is CASSTSGSGTDTQYF.

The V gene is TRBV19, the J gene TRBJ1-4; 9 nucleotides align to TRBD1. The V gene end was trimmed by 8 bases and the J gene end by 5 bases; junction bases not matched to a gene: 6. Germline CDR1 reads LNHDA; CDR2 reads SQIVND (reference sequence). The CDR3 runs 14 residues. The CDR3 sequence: CASRTGGANEKLFF. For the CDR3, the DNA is TGTGCCAGTCGTACAGGGGGCGCGAATGAAAAACTGTTTTTT.

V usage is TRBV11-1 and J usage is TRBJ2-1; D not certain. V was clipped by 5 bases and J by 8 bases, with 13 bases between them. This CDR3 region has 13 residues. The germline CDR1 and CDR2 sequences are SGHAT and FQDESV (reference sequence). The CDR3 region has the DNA TGTGCCAGCAGCCATGTCTTCAGTGATGAGCAGTTCTTC. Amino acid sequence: CASSHVFSDEQFF.

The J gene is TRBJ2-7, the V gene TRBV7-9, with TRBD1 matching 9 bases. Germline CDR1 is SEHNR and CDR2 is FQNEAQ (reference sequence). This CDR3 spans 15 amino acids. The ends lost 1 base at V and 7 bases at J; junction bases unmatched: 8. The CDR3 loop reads CASSLVGTGIWEQYF. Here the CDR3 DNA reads TGTGCCAGCAGCTTAGTCGGGACAGGGATCTGGGAGCAGTACTTC.